This is a list of T cell receptor beta chains from one sample in a study of radiation and T cells in renal cell carcinoma. Measured with immunoSEQ multiplex PCR; TCRdb has only the in-frame clones, and not every one. The repertoire includes 87,000 or so clones, 86% of them detected once, and approximately 7.9% sits in the top ten. The sequencing used blood, collected from a patient whose treatment included radiotherapy and nephrectomy. These receptors all stem from a man aged 45-60 years with renal cell carcinoma. Both conserved end residues are part of each CDR3. Each record gives: clone size, V gene, D gene, J gene, CDR3 protein, CDR3 DNA. The D gene is left open where the match is weak. Clone size is stated in some rows and not others, as once, few, many or a class when expanded.

clone_size: .
v_call: TRBV23-1
d_call: .
j_call: TRBJ2-2
cdr3_aa: CASSPSQRKANTGELFF
cdr3_nt: TGCGCCAGCAGTCCCTCGCAACGAAAAGCGAACACCGGGGAGCTGTTTTTT

clone_size: .
v_call: TRBV4-1
d_call: .
j_call: TRBJ1-2
cdr3_aa: CASSQVWLRGSTVNYGYTF
cdr3_nt: TGCGCCAGCAGCCAAGTATGGCTTAGGGGAAGTACAGTGAACTATGGCTACACCTTC

clone_size: .
v_call: TRBV5-1
d_call: .
j_call: TRBJ2-3
cdr3_aa: CASSLGRVADTQYF
cdr3_nt: TGCGCCAGCAGCTTGGGAAGGGTTGCGGATACGCAGTATTTT

clone_size: once
v_call: TRBV5-1
d_call: TRBD1
j_call: TRBJ1-1
cdr3_aa: CASSQNGQVTNTEAFF
cdr3_nt: TGCGCCAGCAGCCAAAACGGACAGGTGACGAACACTGAAGCTTTCTTT

clone_size: .
v_call: TRBV7-3
d_call: TRBD1
j_call: TRBJ2-7
cdr3_aa: CASSRDRGNSYEQYF
cdr3_nt: TGTGCCAGCAGCAGGGACAGGGGAAACTCCTACGAGCAGTACTTC

clone_size: .
v_call: TRBV27
d_call: .
j_call: TRBJ2-3
cdr3_aa: CASRIEGTTDTQYF
cdr3_nt: TGTGCCAGCAGAATAGAGGGCACCACAGATACGCAGTATTTT

clone_size: .
v_call: TRBV21-1
d_call: .
j_call: TRBJ2-5
cdr3_aa: CASSNEETQYF
cdr3_nt: TGTGCCAGCAGCAACGAAGAGACCCAGTACTTC

clone_size: .
v_call: TRBV6-6
d_call: .
j_call: TRBJ2-5
cdr3_aa: CASQERTPRETQYF
cdr3_nt: TGTGCCAGCCAAGAACGTACCCCTAGAGAGACCCAGTACTTC

clone_size: .
v_call: TRBV4-3
d_call: .
j_call: TRBJ1-2
cdr3_aa: CASSQERGNYGYTF
cdr3_nt: TGCGCCAGCAGCCAAGAGCGGGGTAACTATGGCTACACCTTC

clone_size: .
v_call: TRBV6-5
d_call: .
j_call: TRBJ2-5
cdr3_aa: CASSYTVTVGQETQYF
cdr3_nt: TGTGCCAGCAGTTACACTGTTACGGTGGGTCAAGAGACCCAGTACTTC

clone_size: .
v_call: TRBV4-2
d_call: .
j_call: TRBJ1-1
cdr3_aa: CASSVQENTEAFF
cdr3_nt: TGTGCCAGCAGCGTACAGGAGAACACTGAAGCTTTCTTT

clone_size: once
v_call: TRBV19
d_call: .
j_call: TRBJ2-6
cdr3_aa: CASSIRSRAPSGANVLTF
cdr3_nt: TGTGCCAGTAGTATTCGGTCCAGAGCTCCCTCTGGGGCCAACGTCCTGACTTTC